Following are 5 T cell receptor beta chains from one sample sequenced in a study of T-cell memory formation after mild COVID-19. TCRdb independently ran MiXCR on the 5' RACE reads; one entry per CDR3 protein. The data hold fewer than 400,000 distinct CDR3 sequences, with roughly 15% observed a single time. Sample: PBMCs or a T cell subset sorted from them (not recorded which). The origin of the receptors is a man aged 18 to 35 who had mild COVID-19 (a few samples of this study predate the infection). Cell type and time point are not known.

The chain joins TRBV29-1 to TRBJ1-2; a possible D gene is TRBD1 (6 bases). Looked up from germline, CDR1 is SQVTM and CDR2 is ANQGSEA. V was cut by 6 bases and J by 8 bases, with 16 bases left in between. CDR3 length: 12 amino acids. In nucleotides, the CDR3 is TGCAGCGTCGGGGGGGGCCAGGAAGGCTACACCTTC. Translating it yields CSVGGGQEGYTF.

The chain is built from TRBV11-1 and TRBJ2-1; TRBD1 aligns across 8 bases. CDR3 length equals 14 residues. Trimming removed 1 base from V and 10 bases from J; junction bases left unmatched: 6. Germline CDR1 and CDR2: SGHAT and FQDESV (reference sequence). The CDR3 region is CASSLGQGAGEQFF. CDR3 DNA: TGTGCCAGCAGCTTAGGTCAGGGGGCTGGCGAGCAGTTCTTC.

The chain couples TRBV5-6 to TRBJ2-1; D unclear. The V gene lost 0 bases and the J gene lost 0 bases, with 13 bases spanning the gap. CDR1 and CDR2 from the germline V gene are SGHDT and YYEEEE. The CDR3 consists of 17 residues. The chain's CDR3 is CASSLGYGVSSYNEQFF. CDR3 in DNA: TGTGCCAGCAGCTTGGGATATGGGGTCAGCTCCTACAATGAGCAGTTCTTC.

This clonotype was detected a few times. V is TRBV10-3 and J is TRBJ2-5, with 7 bases that match TRBD2. This CDR3 comprises 15 residues. The germline V gene encodes CDR1 ENHRY and CDR2 SYGVKD. With 5 bases clipped from V and 1 base from J, the junction kept 7 bases outside the gene matches. The CDR3 DNA is TGTGCCATCAGTTCTAGCGGACTGCCCCAAGAGACCCAGTACTTC. Protein sequence: CAISSSGLPQETQYF.

The J gene is TRBJ1-1, the V gene TRBV6-5; D remains ambiguous. Germline V gene sequence: CDR1 MNHEY, CDR2 SVGAGI. V dropped 5 bases and J dropped 2 bases, with 15 bases sitting between them. This CDR3 spans 15 amino acids. Written as DNA, the CDR3 is TGTGCCAGCAGTCATCTAAGGACGGCTAACACTGAAGCTTTCTTT. Translated, it gives CASSHLRTANTEAFF.